A selection of T cell receptor beta chains follows, all from one sample in a study of regulatory T cells in long-lasting Graves disease. TCRdb recomputed calls from the multiplex PCR reads with MiXCR, one row per CDR3 protein. The sample contains about 320,000 distinct CDR3 sequences, about 20% of which appear only once. The material was peripheral blood mononuclear cells (PBMCs), obtained at new diagnosis, from a patient treated with antithyroid drugs. The receptors derive from a female donor with Graves disease. Each CDR3 is given with its conserved first and last residue. The order of the fields is J gene, D gene, clone size, CDR3 length, V gene, CDR3 protein, CDR3 DNA. D genes are given only for firm matches. Rows may omit the clone size; those that give it use once, few, many or a size class.

TRBJ2-3,TRBD1,many,14,TRBV3-1,CASSPTGTGDTQYF,TGTGCCAGCAGCCCCACCGGGACAGGCGATACGCAGTATTTT
TRBJ1-1,.,many,11,TRBV30,CAWSNPGSGGF,TGTGCCTGGAGTAACCCGGGCTCGGGGGGCTTT
TRBJ2-1,TRBD2,many,13,TRBV12-3/TRBV12-4,CASSPGLAGMQFF,TGTGCCAGCAGTCCCGGACTAGCGGGCATGCAGTTCTTC
TRBJ2-1,TRBD2,many,15,TRBV12-3/TRBV12-4,CASSPRRSGNNEQFF,TGTGCCAGCAGTCCTCGGAGGAGCGGGAACAATGAGCAGTTCTTC
TRBJ2-5,.,many,16,TRBV28,CASSFLASGSGGTQYF,TGTGCCAGCAGTTTTCTTGCCAGCGGATCAGGAGGGACCCAGTACTTC
TRBJ1-5,.,many,17,TRBV30,CAWSVPISVHSNQPQHF,TGTGCCTGGAGTGTACCAATATCAGTCCATAGCAATCAGCCCCAGCATTTT
TRBJ1-1,.,many,11,TRBV28,CASTANTEAFF,TGTGCCAGCACCGCAAACACTGAAGCTTTCTTT
TRBJ2-7,TRBD2,.,16,TRBV5-6,CASSDPGLADSYEQYF,TGTGCCAGCAGCGATCCTGGACTAGCGGACTCCTACGAGCAGTACTTC
TRBJ1-6,TRBD1,.,14,TRBV2,CASSAGTGRSPLHF,TGTGCCAGCAGTGCCGGGACAGGGAGATCACCCCTCCACTTT
TRBJ2-7,.,many,18,TRBV28,CASSLYAPRDSAYYEQYF,TGTGCCAGCAGTTTATATGCGCCGCGGGACAGCGCGTACTACGAGCAGTACTTC
TRBJ2-4,.,many,14,TRBV2,CASRAGENRNIQYF,TGTGCCAGCAGGGCCGGGGAAAACAGGAACATTCAGTACTTC
TRBJ2-7,TRBD2,.,15,TRBV3-1,CASSQLRAGGGEQYF,TGTGCCAGCAGCCAACTTCGAGCGGGAGGCGGCGAGCAGTACTTC
TRBJ2-3,.,many,13,TRBV18,CASSPPTLDTQYF,TGTGCCAGCTCACCACCGACATTAGATACGCAGTATTTT
TRBJ2-4,.,few,11,TRBV28,CASSPGHIQYF,TGTGCCAGCAGTCCCGGCCACATTCAGTACTTC
TRBJ1-1,TRBD1,many,13,TRBV28,CASIDRGAPAAFF,TGTGCCAGCATCGACAGGGGGGCCCCTGCTGCTTTCTTT
TRBJ2-1,.,.,15,TRBV12-3/TRBV12-4,CASSLGGYSYNEQFF,TGTGCCAGCAGTTTAGGGGGTTACTCCTACAATGAGCAGTTCTTC
TRBJ1-6,.,.,15,TRBV6-5,CASSYRTGNNSPLHF,TGTGCCAGCAGTTACCGGACGGGGAATAATTCACCCCTCCACTTT
TRBJ2-5,TRBD2,many,16,TRBV6-1,CASSTPGLAVQETQYF,TGTGCCAGCAGTACCCCGGGACTAGCGGTACAAGAGACCCAGTACTTC
TRBJ1-3,.,many,16,TRBV28,CASSAEEGVSGNTIYF,TGTGCCAGCAGTGCCGAGGAGGGGGTGTCTGGAAACACCATATATTTT
TRBJ2-1,TRBD2,many,15,TRBV28,CASSLMGGPDNEQFF,TGTGCCAGCAGTTTAATGGGAGGGCCTGACAATGAGCAGTTCTTC
TRBJ2-7,TRBD2,many,13,TRBV2,CASRFAGANEQYF,TGTGCCAGCAGGTTTGCGGGAGCTAACGAGCAGTACTTC
TRBJ2-2,.,many,15,TRBV20-1,CSAAGGTANTGELFF,TGCAGTGCCGCGGGCGGGACGGCGAACACCGGGGAGCTGTTTTTT
TRBJ1-2,TRBD1,many,14,TRBV5-1,CASSYDRGGYGYTF,TGCGCCAGCAGCTATGACAGGGGTGGCTATGGCTACACCTTC
TRBJ2-3,TRBD2,many,16,TRBV11-2,CASSPSGRASTDTQYF,TGTGCCAGCAGCCCTAGCGGCAGAGCCAGCACAGATACGCAGTATTTT
TRBJ2-5,.,many,15,TRBV3-1,CASTASGGAAETQYF,TGTGCCAGCACCGCATCGGGGGGCGCGGCAGAGACCCAGTACTTC
TRBJ1-1,.,few,11,TRBV20-1,CSASEGVDAFF,TGCAGTGCTAGTGAGGGGGTTGATGCTTTCTTT
TRBJ2-1,TRBD2,few,15,TRBV11-3,CASSFSLAGFNEQFF,TGTGCCAGCAGCTTCTCCCTAGCGGGATTTAATGAGCAGTTCTTC
TRBJ2-5,.,many,16,TRBV19,CASSIVGLNLGETQYF,TGTGCCAGTAGTATTGTAGGGCTTAATTTGGGTGAGACCCAGTACTTC
TRBJ1-4,TRBD1,.,13,TRBV25-1,CASRDRGGEKLFF,TGTGCCAGCAGAGACAGGGGCGGTGAAAAACTGTTTTTT
TRBJ2-7,.,many,14,TRBV6-1,CASSGARDAYEQYF,TGTGCCAGCAGTGGAGCGAGGGACGCTTACGAGCAGTACTTC
TRBJ2-5,TRBD1,many,17,TRBV13,CASSLAAGTGGGETQYF,TGTGCCAGCAGCTTGGCGGCCGGGACAGGGGGCGGGGAGACCCAGTACTTC
TRBJ1-2,.,few,11,TRBV4-1,CASSQFSGYTF,TGCGCCAGCAGCCAGTTCAGTGGCTACACCTTC
TRBJ2-5,.,many,15,TRBV7-9,CASSPRRELQETQYF,TGTGCCAGCAGCCCCCGGAGGGAGTTACAAGAGACCCAGTACTTC
TRBJ1-1,TRBD1,many,13,TRBV19,CASTHPGTGEAFF,TGTGCCAGTACTCATCCCGGGACAGGTGAAGCTTTCTTT
TRBJ1-2,TRBD1,many,14,TRBV20-1,CSASPDRGNYGYTF,TGCAGTGCTAGTCCCGACAGGGGGAACTATGGCTACACCTTC
TRBJ2-2,.,many,12,TRBV30,CAWSVGGGELFF,TGTGCCTGGAGTGTGGGGGGCGGGGAGCTGTTTTTT
TRBJ2-3,.,many,16,TRBV12-5,CASGLVLGQGVDTQYF,TGTGCTAGTGGTTTGGTCCTGGGTCAGGGTGTAGATACGCAGTATTTT
TRBJ2-7,.,many,15,TRBV7-8,CASSLGRSSSYEQYF,TGTGCCAGCAGCCTCGGACGGTCGAGCTCCTACGAGCAGTACTTC
TRBJ2-1,TRBD1,many,11,TRBV7-9,CASRDGTGWFF,TGTGCCAGCAGGGACGGGACAGGGTGGTTCTTC
TRBJ2-7,.,many,13,TRBV12-3/TRBV12-4,CATAEGGFYEQYF,TGTGCCACAGCCGAAGGAGGCTTCTACGAGCAGTACTTC
TRBJ1-1,TRBD1,many,16,TRBV18,CASSPETGALGTEAFF,TGTGCCAGCTCACCAGAGACAGGGGCCTTAGGAACTGAAGCTTTCTTT
TRBJ2-1,TRBD2,many,13,TRBV12-3/TRBV12-4,CASSLGGSDEQFF,TGTGCCAGCAGCTTGGGCGGGAGCGATGAGCAGTTCTTC
TRBJ1-1,.,once,15,TRBV28,CASRLHRALNTEAFF,TGTGCCAGCAGACTACACAGGGCTTTGAACACTGAAGCTTTCTTT
TRBJ1-1,.,many,19,TRBV28,CASSNIFAGVGTLNTEAFF,TGTGCCAGCAGTAACATCTTCGCCGGGGTTGGGACCTTGAACACTGAAGCTTTCTTT
TRBJ2-1,TRBD2,many,12,TRBV12-3/TRBV12-4,CASSSDGGEQFF,TGTGCCAGCAGCAGCGACGGGGGGGAGCAGTTCTTC
TRBJ2-3,.,once,13,TRBV30,CTWNSGSTDTKYF,TGTACCTGGAATTCCGGCTCCACAGATACGAAGTATTTT
TRBJ2-5,TRBD2,.,19,TRBV12-3/TRBV12-4,CASKYRGLAGEGLQETQYF,TGTGCCAGCAAATATCGGGGACTAGCGGGAGAGGGGTTGCAAGAGACCCAGTACTTC
TRBJ2-2,.,.,16,TRBV4-1,CASSQDKGSFGGELFF,TGTGCCAGCAGCCAAGATAAGGGATCGTTTGGCGGGGAGCTGTTTTTT
TRBJ2-3,.,many,11,TRBV7-9,CASSLLGSEYF,TGTGCCAGCAGCTTATTGGGGTCGGAGTATTTT
TRBJ2-7,TRBD2,.,19,TRBV19,CASSKGSGRGPYPGYEQYF,TGTGCCAGTAGTAAGGGCAGCGGGAGGGGCCCCTACCCGGGTTACGAGCAGTACTTC
TRBJ2-3,TRBD2,many,16,TRBV15,CATSRDEAGEPDTQYF,TGTGCCACCAGCAGAGATGAAGCGGGAGAGCCAGATACGCAGTATTTT
TRBJ1-5,.,many,13,TRBV19,CASSINWGQPQHF,TGTGCCAGTAGTATCAACTGGGGACAGCCCCAGCATTTT
TRBJ1-4,.,many,11,TRBV20-1,CSLVGWEKLFF,TGCTCTTTAGTTGGCTGGGAAAAACTGTTTTTT
TRBJ2-1,TRBD2,.,14,TRBV7-7,CASSLVVAGGPQFF,TGTGCTAGCAGCTTAGTAGTAGCGGGAGGGCCACAGTTCTTC
TRBJ2-1,.,.,14,TRBV20-1,CSAGARETGNEQFF,TGCAGTGCTGGGGCCCGGGAGACAGGAAATGAGCAGTTCTTC
TRBJ2-1,TRBD2,many,15,TRBV27,CASSTSSGPYNEQFF,TGTGCCAGCAGTACCTCTAGCGGGCCATACAATGAGCAGTTCTTC
TRBJ1-3,.,.,13,TRBV14,CASSQVRGNTIYF,TGTGCCAGCAGCCAAGTAAGAGGAAACACCATATATTTT
TRBJ1-2,.,many,11,TRBV30,CAWSDSSGYTF,TGTGCCTGGAGTGATTCCAGTGGCTACACCTTC
TRBJ2-5,TRBD2,many,17,TRBV7-8,CASSSYSSGSMGETQYF,TGTGCCAGCAGCTCCTACTCTAGCGGGAGCATGGGGGAGACCCAGTACTTC
TRBJ2-5,TRBD2,.,14,TRBV5-1,CASSPERPGGTQYF,TGCGCCAGCAGCCCGGAGCGGCCGGGGGGGACCCAGTACTTC